A single sample is the source of the 27 T cell receptor beta chains below, sequenced in a study of regulatory T cells in long-lasting Graves disease listed by TCRdb under 2021. Taken with the paper, the label for time point translates to: newly diagnosed GD, antithyroid drugs for less than 3 months. RNA was extracted from PBMCs in TRIzol for both TCR sequencing and RNA sequencing. The library was made by multiplex PCR. Sequencing used an Illumina HiSeq 4000. TCR beta libraries were built with iRepertoire HTBI primers and Arm-PCR amplification of CDR3 regions. TCRdb ran its own pipeline on the public reads, namely fastp trimming at Q25 and MiXCR clone calling, and kept in-frame beta chains. Identical CDR3 proteins give one entry, which carries the most common genes and DNA. The sample table holds about 440,000 distinct CDR3 sequences, of which roughly 15% were seen once. The ten largest make up 20% to 25% of the sample.

This sample was shared with a second study, whose subject was T cells in Graves' hyperthyroidism and ophthalmopathy.

The sample was peripheral blood mononuclear cells (PBMCs), taken at new diagnosis, from a patient treated with antithyroid drugs. The receptors shown here come from a young woman with Graves disease. Donor details come from another sample of the same person, matched by shared clones.

This clonotype appeared a few times. The junction departs from germline at one end; a sequencing error may be responsible. The rearrangement links TRBV7-8 to TRBJ2-7; 12 bases are shared with TRBD2. The CDR3 spans 15 residues. CDR1 and CDR2 (germline): SGHVS, FQNEAQ. This chain's CDR3 is CVSSLLAGGGYEQYF. CDR3 in DNA: TGTGTCAGCAGCTTACTAGCGGGAGGTGGTTACGAGCAGTACTTC.

This clonotype appeared a few times. V usage is TRBV10-3 and J usage is TRBJ2-1, with D perhaps matching TRBD1 or TRBD2 (6 bases each). Germline assignment: CDR1 ENHRY and CDR2 SYGVKD. Trimming removed 7 bases at V and 7 bases at J, with 20 bases between. The CDR3 runs to 15 residues. CDR3 nucleotide sequence: TGTGCCATCACCGCCGGACAGCCCCGGGGGAATGAGCAGTTCTTC. Amino acid sequence: CAITAGQPRGNEQFF.

The chain uses TRBV5-6 and TRBJ2-1; TRBD2 matches at 10 bases. V lost 4 bases, J lost 7 bases, and 14 bases stayed unmatched. The CDR3 is 17 residues long. Germline CDR1 and CDR2: SGHDT and YYEEEE. CDR3 nucleotides: TGTGCCAGCAGCCTGACCGTAACTAGCGGGATGGGTAATGAGCAGTTCTTC. Protein sequence: CASSLTVTSGMGNEQFF.

To note about this clonotype: This could be a read error, since a much larger clone is one nucleotide away. CDR3 protein: CAWKFRIEQSF. CDR3 nucleotide sequence: TGTGCCTGGAAGTTTCGTATTGAGCAGTCCTTC. The chain couples TRBV30 to TRBJ2-3; D not resolved. Germline V gene lookup returns CDR1 GTSNPN and CDR2 SVGIG (reference sequence). This CDR3 comprises 11 residues.

This clonotype turned up a few times. The chain combines TRBV20-1 with TRBJ2-1, with D possibly being TRBD2 (7 bases). V was trimmed by 6 bases and J by 2 bases, leaving 14 bases between them. CDR1 is DFQATT and CDR2 is SNEGSKA in the germline V gene (reference sequence). This CDR3 spans 14 amino acids. The CDR3 nucleotides are TGCAGTGCGACCGCGCGGGGGCCCTACAATGAGCAGTTCTTC. Protein: CSATARGPYNEQFF.

Note on this clonotype: One base away lies a much larger clone, so this may be a sequencing read error. This sequence joins TRBV6-2 or TRBV6-3 and TRBJ2-7; 8 nucleotides line up with TRBD1. This CDR3 spans 14 amino acids. The V segment lost 6 bases and the J segment 5 bases; nucleotides outside the gene matches: 9. CDR1 is MNHEY and CDR2 is SVGEGT in the germline V gene. The DNA for the CDR3 is TGTGCCAGCAGATACCCCGGGACAGGCCACGAGCAGTACTTC. Protein sequence: CASRYPGTGHEQYF.

This clonotype was detected ten times or more. CDR3 sequence reads: CASSLTYGYTF. CDR3 coding DNA: TGTGCCAGCAGTTTAACCTATGGCTACACCTTC. The chain is built from TRBV28 and TRBJ1-2; the D is unclear. Trimming took 2 bases from V and 4 from J, leaving 2 bases between them. CDR3 length equals 11 residues. Per germline, CDR1 MDHEN and CDR2 SYDVKM.

This clonotype was detected a few times. This chain links TRBV3-1 with TRBJ2-2; no reliable D call. This CDR3 spans 16 amino acids. V was cut by 4 bases and J by 5 bases, with 17 bases left in between. Per the germline V gene, CDR1 is LGHDT and CDR2 is YNNKEL (reference sequence). CDR3 amino acids: CASSLQGPAGTGELFF. The DNA of the CDR3 is TGTGCCAGCAGCCTCCAAGGACCCGCAGGAACCGGGGAGCTGTTTTTT.

The chain employs TRBV27 and TRBJ2-5; 9 nucleotides match TRBD2. V lost 1 base and J lost 4; bases outside the gene matches: 7. Germline V gives CDR1 MNHEY, CDR2 SMNVEV (reference sequence). The CDR3 contains 16 residues. DNA for the CDR3: TGTGCCAGCAGTTTATGGGCGGGAGGGCCCGGAGAGACCCAGTACTTC. Encoded protein: CASSLWAGGPGETQYF.

This clonotype was found many times. In DNA form, the CDR3 reads TGTGCCAGCAGCCCCGACCGGCTGACACTAGCGGGGGATACAGATACGCAGTATTTT. Its translation is CASSPDRLTLAGDTDTQYF. This chain uses TRBV7-8 with TRBJ2-3, with 11 bases aligning to TRBD2. CDR3 size: 19 residues. With V trimmed by 5 bases and J by 3 bases, 16 bases remained unmatched. CDR1 is SGHVS, CDR2 FQNEAQ, per germline. The complete variable domain, with remaining parts taken from reference TRBV7-8 and TRBJ2-3, reads GAGVSQSPRYKVAKRGQDVALRCDPISGHVSLFWYQQALGQGPEFLTYFQNEAQLDKSGLPSDRFFAERPEGSVSTLKIQRTQQEDSAVYLCASSPDRLTLAGDTDTQYFGPGTRLTVL.

This clonotype was recorded only once. This may be a read error: a much more frequent sequence differs by one nucleotide. The rearrangement links TRBV30 to TRBJ2-1, with 9 positions matching TRBD2. The germline gives CDR1 GTSNPN, CDR2 SVGIG (reference sequence). The CDR3 is made up of 14 amino acids. CDR3 in amino acids: CARSPGTSPNEQFF. As DNA, the CDR3 is TGTGCCCGGAGTCCCGGGACTAGCCCCAATGAGCAGTTCTTC.

There are many counts of this clonotype. The chain carries TRBV28 and TRBJ1-5, with D perhaps TRBD1 (5 bases). This CDR3 has 15 residues. Trimming stripped 7 bases from V and 4 bases from J, with 17 bases between. Germline lookup yields CDR1 MDHEN and CDR2 SYDVKM. Written as DNA, the CDR3 is TGTGCCAGCAAAGGTGCTGGACAAGTAAATCAGCCCCAGCATTTT. Its protein product is CASKGAGQVNQPQHF.

This clonotype was seen ten or more times. The rearrangement joins TRBV28 to TRBJ1-1; 7 positions match TRBD1. The length of the CDR3 is 15 residues. CDR1 MDHEN and CDR2 SYDVKM come from the germline V gene. With V trimmed by 5 bases and J by 1 base, 7 bases remained unmatched. The CDR3 DNA reads TGTGCCAGCAGTCCCACGACAGGGAGGAACACTGAAGCTTTCTTT. It codes for CASSPTTGRNTEAFF.

This clonotype was seen a handful of times. The gene calls are TRBV30 and TRBJ2-5; TRBD1 matches at 10 bases. The CDR3 is made up of 15 amino acids. V lost 4 bases to trimming and J lost 5 bases; unmatched junction nucleotides: 10. The germline V gene encodes CDR1 GTSNPN and CDR2 SVGIG (reference sequence). The CDR3, as DNA: TGTGCCTGGACAAACCCAGGACAGGGGGTTGAGACCCAGTACTTC. Residues: CAWTNPGQGVETQYF.

This clonotype was counted a few times. The chain carries TRBV12-3 or TRBV12-4 and TRBJ1-2; 7 bases are shared with TRBD1. The trim removed 2 bases at V and 7 bases at J, leaving 13 bases unmatched. This CDR3 comprises 16 residues. In DNA form, the CDR3 reads TGTGCCAGCAGTTTAACCGGGACAGTGCTGAGTATTGGCTACACCTTC. This gives the protein CASSLTGTVLSIGYTF.

This clonotype was recorded many times. The rearrangement joins TRBV27 to TRBJ2-1; the D gene could be TRBD1 or TRBD2 (5 bases each). This CDR3 spans 14 amino acids. Between the trimmed V and J ends, which lost 7 bases and 6 bases, there was a span of 16 bases. CDR1 is MNHEY and CDR2 is SMNVEV in the germline V gene (reference sequence). Written as DNA, the CDR3 is TGTGCCAGCACCCGGGACCTGCAGGCCAATGAGCAGTTCTTC. Translated: CASTRDLQANEQFF.

Ten or more counts support this clonotype. Here the CDR3 DNA reads TGTGCCAGCAGTTTTCTGGGTGGTGGGGGCTACACCTTC. Protein sequence: CASSFLGGGGYTF. V and J are TRBV12-3 or TRBV12-4 and TRBJ1-2; unclear D gene. The V end lost 3 bases, the J end lost 8 bases, and 13 bases lay between the germline ends. There are 13 residues in the CDR3.

As for this clonotype: At one of its ends the junction is not consistent with the germline gene, which may arise from a read error. The gene calls are TRBV28 and TRBJ2-4; 9 bases agree with TRBD2. The CDR3 has 14 amino acids. In germline, CDR1 is MDHEN, CDR2 SYDVKM. CDR3 DNA sequence: TGTGCCAGCAGTGAAACCCGCGGGAGGGACATTCGGTACTTC. This encodes CASSETRGRDIRYF.

This clonotype was found a few times. The chain carries TRBV15 and TRBJ2-7; no definite D call. From germline, CDR1 is LNHNV and CDR2 YYDKDF (reference sequence). The CDR3 length is 15 residues. Trimming stripped 2 bases from V and 7 bases from J, with 18 bases between. The CDR3 is CATSRLTLAANEQYF. The CDR3 DNA reads TGTGCCACCAGCAGACTAACCCTGGCGGCGAATGAGCAGTACTTC.

Many counts were recorded for this clonotype. This rearrangement joins TRBV12-3 or TRBV12-4 to TRBJ2-1; tentatively, D is TRBD2 (6 bases). The CDR3 runs to 17 residues. V lost 5 bases and J lost 4, with 21 bases in between. CDR3 sequence reads: CASSPVTGTDVYNEQFF. As DNA, the CDR3 is TGTGCCAGCAGTCCAGTTACCGGGACTGATGTGTACAATGAGCAGTTCTTC.

CDR3 region: CASSFLIGAPHEKLFF. CDR3 sequence (DNA): TGTGCCAGCAGCTTCCTCATAGGGGCCCCCCATGAAAAACTGTTTTTT. The chain combines TRBV4-2 with TRBJ1-4, with D perhaps TRBD1 (5 bases). V was cut by 5 bases and J by 6 bases, with 19 bases left in between. Germline CDR1 reads LGHNA; CDR2 reads YNFKEQ. The CDR3 loop spans 16 amino acids.

The rearrangement uses TRBV20-1 and TRBJ1-5; 9 bases align to TRBD1. Per the germline V gene, CDR1 is DFQATT and CDR2 is SNEGSKA (reference sequence). Losses at the gene ends were 5 bases for V and 3 bases for J; bases not matched to a gene: 5. This CDR3 spans 14 amino acids. CDR3 DNA: TGCAGTGCTGGGGGACAGGGAGACAATCAGCCCCAGCATTTT. Protein: CSAGGQGDNQPQHF.

This clonotype was seen many times. The chain has TRBV12-3 or TRBV12-4 and TRBJ2-1; the match to TRBD2 covers 7 bases. The CDR3 totals 12 residues. J was trimmed by 11 bases and V by 5 bases; bases with no gene match: 6. CDR3 DNA: TGTGCCAGCAGTGGCCTCGGGACTAAGCAGTTCTTC. This gives the protein CASSGLGTKQFF.

This clonotype was detected ten times or more. The chain uses TRBV2 and TRBJ2-3, with D possibly matching TRBD2 (6 bases). The length of the CDR3 is 14 residues. V dropped 6 bases and J dropped 10 bases, with 20 bases sitting between them. Germline V CDR1 and CDR2: SNHLY, FYNNEI. The CDR3 bases are TGTGCCAGCAGCACGGGACTGAACCACAGAGCGCAGTATTTT. This encodes CASSTGLNHRAQYF.

The chain links TRBV7-3 to TRBJ1-1, with no clear D. With 5 bases removed from V and 2 bases from J, the gap between germline ends came to 9 bases. This CDR3 comprises 13 residues. Germline V CDR1 and CDR2: SGHTA, FQGTGA. The CDR3 nucleotides are TGTGCCAGCAGCATTCACCAAAACACTGAAGCTTTCTTT. Amino acids: CASSIHQNTEAFF.

This clonotype appeared many times. V is TRBV10-3 and J is TRBJ2-5; the D gene could be TRBD1 or TRBD2 (5 bases each). With 6 bases removed from V and 5 bases from J, the gap between germline ends came to 16 bases. Germline V gives CDR1 ENHRY, CDR2 SYGVKD. This CDR3 has 14 amino acids. The CDR3 DNA reads TGTGCCATCAGCCCGGGACCGAAGAGGGAGACCCAGTACTTC. This translates into CAISPGPKRETQYF.

This clonotype turned up a few times. The chain links TRBV2 to TRBJ2-1, with D possibly called TRBD1 or TRBD2 (5 bases each). The CDR3 is made up of 16 amino acids. From germline, CDR1 is SNHLY and CDR2 FYNNEI. Trimming pared 5 bases from V and 5 bases from J, leaving 19 bases between. CDR3 in amino acids: CASSSPVKTGHNEQFF. Here the CDR3 DNA reads TGTGCCAGCAGTTCGCCGGTCAAAACGGGGCACAATGAGCAGTTCTTC.